This T cell receptor beta chain was sequenced during a study of T-cell memory formation after mild COVID-19. Trimming took off 3 bases at V and 5 bases at J, with 8 bases between the two ends. This CDR3 comprises 13 residues. CDR1 and CDR2 (germline): SGHTA, FQGNSA. This clonotype occurred many times. MiXCR, run by TCRdb on the 5' RACE reads, gives a single entry per CDR3 protein. This sample carries about 360,000 distinct CDR3 sequences, about an eighth of them seen once, and the ten largest clones take 20% to 25%. Sequences were obtained from PBMCs or a T cell subset sorted from them (not recorded which). The rearrangement joins TRBV7-2 to TRBJ2-1, with D hard to call. This sequence was found in a man between 18 and 29 years old who had mild COVID-19 (a few samples of this study predate the infection). Cell type and time point are not known. The CDR3 sequence: CASSLAFDNEQFF. The DNA for the CDR3 is TGTGCCAGCAGCTTGGCTTTTGACAATGAGCAGTTCTTC.